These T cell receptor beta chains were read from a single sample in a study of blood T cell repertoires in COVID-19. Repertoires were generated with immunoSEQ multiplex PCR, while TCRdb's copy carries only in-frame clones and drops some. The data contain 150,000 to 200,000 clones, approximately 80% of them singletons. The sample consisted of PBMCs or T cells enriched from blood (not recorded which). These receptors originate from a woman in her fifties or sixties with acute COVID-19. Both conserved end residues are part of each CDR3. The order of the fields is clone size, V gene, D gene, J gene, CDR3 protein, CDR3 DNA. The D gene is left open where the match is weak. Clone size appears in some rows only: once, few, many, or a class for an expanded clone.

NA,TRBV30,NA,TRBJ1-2,CAWTLGGGYTF,TGTGCCTGGACCCTAGGGGGTGGCTACACCTTC
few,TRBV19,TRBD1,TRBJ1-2,CASSAYGTGHGYTF,TGTGCCAGTAGTGCATACGGGACAGGGCATGGCTACACCTTC
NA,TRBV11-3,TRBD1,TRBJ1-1,CASSTHRGRATEAFF,TGTGCCAGCAGCACCCACAGGGGGCGCGCCACTGAAGCTTTCTTT
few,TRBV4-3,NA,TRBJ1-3,CASSQDRYISGNTIYF,TGCGCCAGCAGCCAAGATCGATACATTTCTGGAAACACCATATATTTT
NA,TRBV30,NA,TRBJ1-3,CAWSVGGLNSGNTIYF,TGTGCCTGGAGTGTAGGGGGACTAAACTCTGGAAACACCATATATTTT
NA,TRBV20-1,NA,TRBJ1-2,CSATVADGYTF,TGCAGTGCTACAGTAGCCGATGGCTACACCTTC
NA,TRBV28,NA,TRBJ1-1,CASSPTWNTEAFF,TGTGCCAGCAGCCCGACATGGAACACTGAAGCTTTCTTT
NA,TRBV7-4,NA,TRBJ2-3,CASSSPPRTANSTDTQYF,TGTGCCAGCAGCTCCCCTCCGAGGACAGCAAACTCCACAGATACGCAGTATTTT
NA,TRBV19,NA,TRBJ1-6,CASSKTVGSNSPLHF,TGTGCCAGTAGTAAGACAGTCGGATCTAATTCACCCCTCCACTTT
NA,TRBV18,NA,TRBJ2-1,CASSRMNDMSYNEQFF,TGTGCCAGCTCACGAATGAATGACATGTCCTACAATGAGCAGTTCTTC
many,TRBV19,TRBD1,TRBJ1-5,CASGGTGGQPQHF,TGTGCCAGTGGCGGGACAGGAGGACAGCCCCAGCATTTT
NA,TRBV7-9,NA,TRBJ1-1,CASSLRQTHENTEAFF,TGTGCCAGCAGCCTTCGACAAACCCATGAGAACACTGAAGCTTTCTTT
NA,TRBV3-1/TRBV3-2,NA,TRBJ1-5,CASSQSSNQPQHF,TGTGCCAGCAGCCAGAGTAGCAATCAGCCCCAGCATTTT
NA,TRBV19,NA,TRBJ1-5,CASSILPKGDNQPQHF,TGTGCCAGTAGTATACTACCTAAGGGGGATAATCAGCCCCAGCATTTT
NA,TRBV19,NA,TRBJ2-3,CASSILDTQYF,TGTGCCAGTAGTATACTGGATACGCAGTATTTT
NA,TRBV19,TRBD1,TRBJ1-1,CASSTTGGTEAFF,TGTGCCAGTAGTACTACAGGGGGCACTGAAGCTTTCTTT